The rows below give T cell receptor beta chains drawn from one sample of a study of T cell repertoires and HLA-DP antigens. Profiled with immunoSEQ multiplex PCR; TCRdb holds only in-frame clones, not every one. The sample consists of 65,000 to 95,000 clones, 80% of them appearing once. Antigen specificity for these receptors is unknown. The sequenced sample consisted of CD4+ T cells from PBMCs. These receptors were obtained from a man in his 60s in good health and CMV-seronegative. CDR3s include the opening cysteine and the closing phenylalanine or tryptophan.

j_gene,v_gene,CDR3aa
TRBJ1-1,TRBV7-2,CASSFLNTEAFF
TRBJ1-5,TRBV19,CASSMLRDRGLGQPQHF
TRBJ2-2,TRBV18,CASSPRGQGNTGELFF
TRBJ2-5,TRBV5-1,CASRQTWDSQGGETQYF
TRBJ2-2,TRBV7-2,CASSPTSGRTPGELFF
TRBJ2-5,TRBV30,CAWGGPQETQYF
TRBJ2-2,TRBV7-6,CASSPEVLRPSGSNTGELFF
TRBJ2-2,TRBV19,CASSAEGRGGELFF
TRBJ2-1,TRBV18,CASSPGFGTGREQFF
TRBJ2-1,TRBV5-1,CASSLSRGDNEQFF
TRBJ2-3,TRBV9,CASSFGSGQGVTDTQYF
TRBJ2-3,TRBV2,CASGQGGTSGGGDTQYF
TRBJ2-2,TRBV7-3,CASSRSGRADTGELFF
TRBJ2-1,TRBV10-3,CAISGTSGRGWQGEQFF
TRBJ1-2,TRBV15,CATSRQEDGYTF
TRBJ1-6,TRBV4-3,CASSQDTNSPLHF
TRBJ2-2,TRBV28,CASSFTSGATGELFF
TRBJ2-1,TRBV30,CAWSRRYEQFF
TRBJ2-1,TRBV4-2,CASSQGSGSYEQFF
TRBJ1-1,TRBV28,CASSRQFQDTEAFF
TRBJ2-1,TRBV6-4,CASSEEGRINEQFF
TRBJ2-1,TRBV2,CASGRTSGRNNEQFF
TRBJ2-3,TRBV4-1,CASSPSGAGGPLDTQYF
TRBJ2-4,TRBV6-5,CASRPGQGFGNIQYF
TRBJ2-3,TRBV6-1,CASSRQGDTQYF
TRBJ2-3,TRBV7-2,CASSLRTDTQYF
TRBJ2-3,TRBV20-1,CSALRVDTQYF
TRBJ2-1,TRBV2,CASQGYNEQFF
TRBJ1-3,TRBV6-4,CASSDLTPGTTDSSGNTIYF
TRBJ1-6,TRBV11-1,CASSLTRSNNSPLHF
TRBJ1-4,TRBV10-2,CASQDSTEKLFF
TRBJ2-3,TRBV6-5,CASRGRGTDTQYF
TRBJ1-6,TRBV27,CASSLSGVNSPLHF
TRBJ1-6,TRBV2,CASSEAWITGNSPLHF
TRBJ2-1,TRBV4-1,CASSPTAGTSGINEQFF
TRBJ2-2,TRBV2,CASSGVHGLANTGELFF
TRBJ1-3,TRBV4-3,CASSQWGSGTPGNTIYF
TRBJ1-3,TRBV19,CASSETSGNTIYF
TRBJ2-3,TRBV30,CAWSIQLGTDTQYF
TRBJ2-5,TRBV28,CASRDELAGALTQYF
TRBJ1-1,TRBV19,CASSLRGRAEAFF
TRBJ1-1,TRBV18,CASHRDREGNAEAFF
TRBJ2-1,TRBV11-3,CASSLFSGQDNEQFF
TRBJ1-4,TRBV19,CASSIVGFNEKLFF
TRBJ2-7,TRBV15,CATSRDTSYEQYF